These 5 T cell receptor beta chains were sequenced from one sample in a study of blood T cells in healthy people across ages. Next came a second PCR, run for roughly 6 to 11 cycles, which used a sample-barcoded 5' primer along with a J-beta primer mix. TCRdb reprocessed the 5' RACE reads with MiXCR, giving one entry per CDR3 protein. This sample has around 2 million distinct CDR3 sequences, with more than 35% found just once. Material: blood. The source is a human donor in good health.

This chain links TRBV7-9 with TRBJ2-5; D uncertain. The end of the DNA is better explained by TRBJ2-7, so the J call may be wrong. The germline CDR1 and CDR2 sequences are SEHNR and FQNEAQ (reference sequence). The CDR3 spans 16 residues. DNA of the CDR3: TGTGCCAGCAGCTTAAACAACATCGGGCCTCACTACGAGCAGTACTTC. Translation: CASSLNNIGPHYEQYF.

In DNA form, the CDR3 reads TGCGCCAGCAGCCCCTGGGGCACCTACACCGGGGAGCTGTTTTTT. Translated, it gives CASSPWGTYTGELFF. This sequence joins TRBV4-3 and TRBJ2-2, with D maybe TRBD1 (5 bases). The V end lost 4 bases, the J end lost 3 bases, and 12 bases lay between the germline ends. The CDR3 runs 15 residues. Germline CDR1 LGHNA, CDR2 YSLEER.

The gene calls are TRBV29-1 and TRBJ2-7, with 8 bases fitting TRBD1. V shed 5 bases, J shed 6 bases, and the junction held 9 bases outside the gene matches. The length of the CDR3 is 13 residues. The germline V gene encodes CDR1 SQVTM and CDR2 ANQGSEA. In DNA form, the CDR3 reads TGCAGCGTTAAGCCCTCCCAGGGGGCCGAGCAGTACTTC. Translating it yields CSVKPSQGAEQYF.

CDR3 loop: CASLGQGYGYTF. CDR3 in DNA: TGTGCCAGCCTGGGACAGGGTTATGGCTACACCTTC. V gene TRBV28 combines with J gene TRBJ1-2; 9 nucleotides line up with TRBD1. CDR1 and CDR2 (germline): MDHEN, SYDVKM. This CDR3 has 12 residues. Germline trimming cut 8 bases from V and 5 bases from J; bases unmatched to any gene: 3.

V usage is TRBV7-9 and J usage is TRBJ1-4; perhaps TRBD1 as D (5 bases). V lost 10 bases and J lost 8, with 20 bases in between. The germline gives CDR1 SEHNR, CDR2 FQNEAQ (reference sequence). CDR3 length: 14 amino acids. CDR3 residues: CATREGLEREKLFF. CDR3 sequence (DNA): TGTGCCACAAGGGAGGGGCTGGAGAGAGAAAAACTGTTTTTT.